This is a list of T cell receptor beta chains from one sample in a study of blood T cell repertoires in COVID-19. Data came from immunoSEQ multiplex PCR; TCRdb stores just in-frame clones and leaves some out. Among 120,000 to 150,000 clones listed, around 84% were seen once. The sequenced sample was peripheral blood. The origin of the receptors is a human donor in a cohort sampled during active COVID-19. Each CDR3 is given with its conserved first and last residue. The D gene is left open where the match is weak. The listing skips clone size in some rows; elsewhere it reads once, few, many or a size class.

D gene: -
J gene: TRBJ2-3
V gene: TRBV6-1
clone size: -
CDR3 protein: CASSEFRQGTDTQYF
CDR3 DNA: TGTGCCAGCAGTGAGTTCCGACAGGGCACAGATACGCAGTATTTT

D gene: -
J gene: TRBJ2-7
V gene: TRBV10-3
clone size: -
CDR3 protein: CAISESPGGEQYF
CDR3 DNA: TGTGCCATCAGTGAGTCGCCAGGAGGGGAGCAGTACTTC

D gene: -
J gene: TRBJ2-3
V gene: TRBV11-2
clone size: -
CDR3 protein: CASSSGSMGPLTQYF
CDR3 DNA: TGTGCCAGCAGCTCCGGGTCCATGGGGCCTTTGACGCAGTATTTT

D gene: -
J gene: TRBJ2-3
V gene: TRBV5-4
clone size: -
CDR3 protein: CASSTRLGDTQYF
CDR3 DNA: TGTGCCAGCAGCACCCGACTCGGCGATACGCAGTATTTT

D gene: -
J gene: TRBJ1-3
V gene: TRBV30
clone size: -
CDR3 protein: CALDRGNTIYF
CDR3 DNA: TGTGCCTTAGACAGGGGAAACACCATATATTTT

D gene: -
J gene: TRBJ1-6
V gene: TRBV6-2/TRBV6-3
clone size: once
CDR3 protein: CASSYNRFLQNSPLHF
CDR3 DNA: TGTGCCAGCAGTTACAACAGGTTTCTACAGAATTCACCCCTCCACTTT

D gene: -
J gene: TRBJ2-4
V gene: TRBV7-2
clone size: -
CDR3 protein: CASSGLAKNIQYF
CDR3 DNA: TGTGCCAGCAGCGGGCTAGCCAAAAACATTCAGTACTTC

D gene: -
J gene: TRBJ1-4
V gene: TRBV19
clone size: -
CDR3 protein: CASTLLGEAEKLFF
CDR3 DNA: TGTGCCAGTACCCTACTAGGGGAGGCTGAAAAACTGTTTTTT

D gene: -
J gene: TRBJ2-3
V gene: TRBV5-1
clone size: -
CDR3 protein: CASSLSAGRTDTQYF
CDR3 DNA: TGCGCCAGCAGCTTAAGCGCGGGGAGGACAGATACGCAGTATTTT

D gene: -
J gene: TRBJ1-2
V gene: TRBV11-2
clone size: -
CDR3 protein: CASSPAGVGYGYTF
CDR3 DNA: TGTGCCAGCTCCCCCGCAGGCGTGGGCTATGGCTACACCTTC

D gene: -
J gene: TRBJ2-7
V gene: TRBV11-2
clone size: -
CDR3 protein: CASSGSSEQYF
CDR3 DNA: TGTGCCAGCAGCGGCTCAAGTGAGCAGTACTTC

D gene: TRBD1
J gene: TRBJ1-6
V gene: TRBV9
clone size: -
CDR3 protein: CASSPRQGGSPLHF
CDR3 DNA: TGTGCCAGCAGCCCAAGACAGGGGGGTTCACCCCTCCACTTT

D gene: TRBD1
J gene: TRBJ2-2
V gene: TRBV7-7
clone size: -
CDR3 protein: CASSFLGTGNTGELFF
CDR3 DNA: TGTGCCAGCAGCTTCCTCGGGACAGGAAACACCGGGGAGCTGTTTTTT

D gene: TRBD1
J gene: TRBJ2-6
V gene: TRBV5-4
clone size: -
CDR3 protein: CASSRQGASGANVLTF
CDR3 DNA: TGTGCCAGCTCCAGACAGGGGGCAAGTGGGGCCAACGTCCTGACTTTC

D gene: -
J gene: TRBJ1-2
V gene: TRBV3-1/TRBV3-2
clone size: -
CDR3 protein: CASSTDRRGYTF
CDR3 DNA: TGTGCCAGCAGCACAGACAGACGCGGCTACACCTTC

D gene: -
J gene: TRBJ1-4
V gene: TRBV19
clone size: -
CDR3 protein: CASSIQGNNEKLFF
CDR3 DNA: TGTGCCAGTAGTATCCAGGGGAATAATGAAAAACTGTTTTTT

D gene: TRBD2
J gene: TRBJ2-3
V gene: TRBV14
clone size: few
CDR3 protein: CASRLAGVADTQYF
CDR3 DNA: TGTGCCAGCAGACTAGCGGGGGTGGCAGATACGCAGTATTTT

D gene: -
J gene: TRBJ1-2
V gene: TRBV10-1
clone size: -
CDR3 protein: CASSPVANYGYTF
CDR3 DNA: TGCGCCAGCTCCCCGGTAGCTAACTATGGCTACACCTTC

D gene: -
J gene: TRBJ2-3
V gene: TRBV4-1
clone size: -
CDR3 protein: CASRTSGVLTDTQYF
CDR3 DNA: TGCGCCAGCAGAACTTCGGGAGTCCTCACAGATACGCAGTATTTT

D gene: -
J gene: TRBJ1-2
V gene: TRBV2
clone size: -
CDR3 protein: CASRPGAFYGYTF
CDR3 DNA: TGTGCCAGCAGACCAGGGGCCTTCTATGGCTACACCTTC

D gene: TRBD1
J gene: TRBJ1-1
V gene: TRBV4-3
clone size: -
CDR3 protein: CASSQDMGQGGTEAFF
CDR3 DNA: TGCGCCAGCAGCCAAGATATGGGACAGGGAGGAACTGAAGCTTTCTTT

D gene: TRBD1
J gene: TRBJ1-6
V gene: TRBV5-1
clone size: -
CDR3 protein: CASAYSSGTGTYSPLHF
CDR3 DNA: TGCGCCAGCGCATATTCGTCTGGGACAGGCACTTATTCACCCCTCCACTTT

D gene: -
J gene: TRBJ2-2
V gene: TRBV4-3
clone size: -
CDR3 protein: CASSEVQDTGELFF
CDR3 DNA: TGCGCCAGCAGCGAAGTACAGGACACCGGGGAGCTGTTTTTT

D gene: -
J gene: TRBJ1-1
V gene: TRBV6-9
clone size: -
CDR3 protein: CASSPEVTEAFF
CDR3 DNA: TGTGCCAGCAGCCCGGAGGTCACTGAAGCTTTCTTT

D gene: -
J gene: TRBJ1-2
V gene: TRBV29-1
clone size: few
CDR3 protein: CSVAGGRGDGYTF
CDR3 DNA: TGCAGCGTTGCGGGGGGGCGAGGGGACGGCTACACCTTC

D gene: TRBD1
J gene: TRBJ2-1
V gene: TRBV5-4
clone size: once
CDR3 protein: CASSSGTGNNEQFF
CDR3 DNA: TGTGCCAGCAGCTCCGGGACAGGGAACAATGAGCAGTTCTTC

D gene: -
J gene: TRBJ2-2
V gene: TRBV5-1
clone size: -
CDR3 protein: CASSLEGGRTAELFF
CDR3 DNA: TGCGCCAGCAGCTTGGAGGGAGGACGCACCGCGGAGCTGTTTTTT

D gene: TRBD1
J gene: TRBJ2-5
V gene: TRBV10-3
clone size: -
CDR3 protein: CAINTNPGQRQETQYF
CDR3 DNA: TGTGCCATCAACACCAATCCGGGACAGCGCCAAGAGACCCAGTACTTC

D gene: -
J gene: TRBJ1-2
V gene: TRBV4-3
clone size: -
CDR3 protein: CASSQESRTAVRGYTF
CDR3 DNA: TGCGCCAGCAGCCAAGAATCAAGGACAGCCGTGAGGGGCTACACCTTC

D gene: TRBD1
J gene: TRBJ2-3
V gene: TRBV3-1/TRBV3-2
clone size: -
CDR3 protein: CASSGTGTDTQYF
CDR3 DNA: TGTGCCAGCAGCGGGACAGGCACAGATACGCAGTATTTT

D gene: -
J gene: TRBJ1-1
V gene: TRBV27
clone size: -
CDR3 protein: CASRVAGLVEAFF
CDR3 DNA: TGTGCCAGCAGGGTCGCAGGTCTGGTTGAAGCTTTCTTT